Each of the 10 T cell receptor beta chains below was sequenced from the same sample in a study of cytomegalovirus exposure and HLA in healthy donors. TCRdb's copy holds only in-frame clones and misses some; the assay was immunoSEQ multiplex PCR. The table includes fewer than 120,000 clones, around 87% detected once. Sequencing was done on a sample of PBMCs. The receptors shown here come from a woman in her 30s in good health and CMV-seropositive.

The gene calls are TRBV27 and TRBJ2-1; tentatively, D is TRBD2 (5 bases). The germline V gene encodes CDR1 MNHEY and CDR2 SMNVEV (reference sequence). V was clipped by 2 bases and J by 10 bases, with 12 bases between them. The CDR3 totals 13 residues. The CDR3 DNA sequence: TGTGCCAGCAGTTTAATTCTAGCTCGGGAGCAGTTCTTC. The encoded protein is CASSLILAREQFF.

The chain is built from TRBV7-8 and TRBJ1-6, with a possible D match to TRBD1 (5 bases). The V gene lost 1 base and the J gene lost 5 bases, with 15 bases spanning the gap. The CDR3 totals 17 residues. Germline V gene sequence: CDR1 SGHVS, CDR2 FQNEAQ. This CDR3 is CASSLGGRLADNSPLHF. In DNA, the CDR3 is TGTGCCAGCAGCTTAGGGGGCAGGTTGGCGGATAATTCACCCCTCCACTTT.

V usage is TRBV29-1 and J usage is TRBJ1-2; 8 nucleotides line up with TRBD1. Per the germline V gene, CDR1 is SQVTM and CDR2 is ANQGSEA. The CDR3 covers 13 residues. V trimming: 2 bases; J trimming: 5 bases; junction bases outside the gene matches: 4. The CDR3 region is CSVEWTGNYGYTF. In DNA form, the CDR3 reads TGCAGCGTTGAATGGACAGGGAATTATGGCTACACCTTC.

The J gene is TRBJ2-1, the V gene TRBV7-9; TRBD2 agrees at 7 bases. The CDR3 is 15 residues long. Germline CDR1 reads SEHNR; CDR2 reads FQNEAQ (reference sequence). Losses at the gene ends were 2 bases for V and 4 bases for J; bases not matched to a gene: 5. The CDR3 loop is CASSLIPGGYNEQFF. The CDR3 DNA is TGTGCCAGCAGCTTAATTCCGGGAGGTTACAATGAGCAGTTCTTC. The variable domain in full, completed from reference TRBV7-9 and TRBJ2-1, reads DTGVSQNPRHKITKRGQNVTFRCDPISEHNRLYWYRQTLGQGPEFLTYFQNEAQLEKSRLLSDRFSAERPKGSFSTLEIQRTEQGDSAMYLCASSLIPGGYNEQFFGPGTRLTVL.

The CDR3 bases are TGCGCCAGCAGCCAACTAGACTTGGTAGAGACCCAGTACTTC. Its translation is CASSQLDLVETQYF. V is TRBV4-1 and J is TRBJ2-5; no definite D call. Germline CDR1 MGHRA, CDR2 YSYEKL. The ends were cut back, 2 bases at V and 4 bases at J, with 11 bases in the middle. The CDR3 is 14 amino acids.

This clone was seen a few times. V is TRBV9 and J is TRBJ2-5, with D possibly matching TRBD2 (6 bases). The CDR3 length is 14 residues. V lost 3 bases and J lost 7, with 16 bases in between. CDR1 and CDR2 from the germline V gene are SGDLS and YYNGEE. DNA of the CDR3: TGTGCCAGCAGCGAGGGGTACATGGGGGGGACCCAGTACTTC. It translates to CASSEGYMGGTQYF.

This clone has only a few counts. The V and J genes are TRBV9 and TRBJ2-5; no definite D call. The CDR3 runs 13 residues. Trimming cost V 0 bases and J 3 bases, with 6 bases left between them. Germline values: CDR1 SGDLS, CDR2 YYNGEE. In nucleotides, the CDR3 is TGTGCCAGCAGCGTAGTCCCAGAAGAGACCCAGTACTTC. Protein sequence: CASSVVPEETQYF.

The chain joins TRBV6-6 to TRBJ1-1; the match to TRBD1 covers 7 bases. CDR1 MNHNY and CDR2 SVGAGI come from the germline V gene (reference sequence). This CDR3 is 13 amino acids long. V dropped 5 bases and J dropped 5; count of bases not matched to a gene: 5. CDR3 bases: TGTGCCAGCAGTGACAGGGCTTCGACTGAAGCTTTCTTT. It translates to CASSDRASTEAFF.

The chain is built from TRBV5-6 and TRBJ1-2; 8 nucleotides agree with TRBD1. Germline CDR1 is SGHDT and CDR2 is YYEEEE. The CDR3 is 14 residues long. The V and J ends lost 3 bases and 5 bases, in that order; junction bases with no gene match: 6. The CDR3 sequence is CASSYATGGYGYTF. CDR3 DNA sequence: TGTGCCAGCAGCTATGCTACAGGGGGATATGGCTACACCTTC.

The rearrangement joins TRBV13 to TRBJ2-5, with 9 nucleotides matching TRBD1. CDR1 and CDR2 from the germline V gene are PRHDT and FYEKMQ (reference sequence). V lost 2 bases to trimming and J lost 2 bases; unmatched junction nucleotides: 6. This CDR3 region has 16 residues. The CDR3 DNA follows: TGTGCCAGCAGCTTAAGGGACAGGGTAATACAAGAGACCCAGTACTTC. Amino acids: CASSLRDRVIQETQYF. Complete variable domain (other parts from reference TRBV13 and TRBJ2-5): AAGVIQSPRHLIKEKRETATLKCYPIPRHDTVYWYQQGPGQDPQFLISFYEKMQSDKGSIPDRFSAQQFSDYHSELNMSSLELGDSALYFCASSLRDRVIQETQYFGPGTRLLVL.